This T cell receptor (beta chain) was obtained from a study of Ad26.COV2.S vaccination and SARS-CoV-2 variants. Germline V gene lookup returns CDR1 KGHDR and CDR2 SFDVKD. The CDR3 contains 16 residues. V lost 1 base and J lost 7, with 13 bases in between. TCRdb's table, derived via immunoSEQ multiplex PCR, lists solely in-frame clones and lacks some. This table has approximately 300,000 clones, 70% to 90% appearing once. General study results and limits: Analyses of TCR breadth and depth may have underestimated total T cell responses.

This clone was picked up a small number of times. Its antigen is currently unknown. As for treatment: some 20 received Ad26.COV2.S at low or high dose, single or two shots; several received placebo; per-sample allocation not given. After the first vaccine or placebo injection, samples were drawn on day 63. The sequence came from a person between 18 and 65 years old who received the Ad26.COV2.S COVID-19 vaccine or a placebo. J is TRBJ1-6 and V is TRBV24-1; TRBD1 is a possible D gene (6 bases). The source material was peripheral blood, sampled in a trial of Ad26.COV2.S vaccine versus placebo. The CDR3 DNA is TGTGCCACCAGTGATTTCACCCAGGGGTTGAATTCACCCCTCCACTTT. Protein: CATSDFTQGLNSPLHF.